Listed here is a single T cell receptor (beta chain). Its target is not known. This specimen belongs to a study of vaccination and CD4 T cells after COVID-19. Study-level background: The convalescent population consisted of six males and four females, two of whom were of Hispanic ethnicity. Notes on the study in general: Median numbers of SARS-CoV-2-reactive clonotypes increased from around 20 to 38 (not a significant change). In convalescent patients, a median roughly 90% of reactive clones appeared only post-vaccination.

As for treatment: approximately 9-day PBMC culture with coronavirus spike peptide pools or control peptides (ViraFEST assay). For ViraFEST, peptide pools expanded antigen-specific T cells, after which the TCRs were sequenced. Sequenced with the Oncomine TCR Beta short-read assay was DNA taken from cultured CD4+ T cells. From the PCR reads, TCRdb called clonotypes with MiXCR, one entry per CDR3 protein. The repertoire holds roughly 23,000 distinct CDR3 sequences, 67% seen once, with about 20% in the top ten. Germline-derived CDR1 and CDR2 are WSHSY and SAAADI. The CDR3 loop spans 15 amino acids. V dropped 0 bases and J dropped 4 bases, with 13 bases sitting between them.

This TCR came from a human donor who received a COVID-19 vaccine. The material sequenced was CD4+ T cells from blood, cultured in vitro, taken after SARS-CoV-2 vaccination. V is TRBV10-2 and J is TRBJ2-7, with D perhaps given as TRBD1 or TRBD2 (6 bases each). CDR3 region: CASSESGGTGYEQYF. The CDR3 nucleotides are TGCGCCAGCAGTGAGTCGGGGGGCACGGGATACGAGCAGTACTTC.